This T cell receptor beta chain is from a study of blood T cell repertoires in COVID-19. Overall study context: COVID-19 samples from acute and convalescent phases originated in the United States, Italy and Spain.

The CDR3 runs 14 residues. The V gene's germline CDR1 is SQVTM and CDR2 ANQGSEA. The V segment lost 5 bases and the J segment 14 bases; nucleotides outside the gene matches: 14. Original processing methods: Reference gene primer amplification gave estimated nucleated cell counts. The protocol was immunoSEQ multiplex PCR, while the TCRdb copy is restricted to in-frame clones and leaves out a portion. The V and J calls and the clone size are those of that table, but D and trimming were determined from the DNA. The sample has 84,000 or so clones, approximately 81% seen once. The receptor was isolated from a woman older than 75 with acute or convalescent COVID-19. This sequence joins TRBV29-1 and TRBJ1-6; 8 bases map to TRBD1. Source material: peripheral blood. The DNA for the CDR3 is TGCAGCGTTAAGACAGGGGCTTCCCATTCGTCCCTCCACTTT. Encoded protein: CSVKTGASHSSLHF.